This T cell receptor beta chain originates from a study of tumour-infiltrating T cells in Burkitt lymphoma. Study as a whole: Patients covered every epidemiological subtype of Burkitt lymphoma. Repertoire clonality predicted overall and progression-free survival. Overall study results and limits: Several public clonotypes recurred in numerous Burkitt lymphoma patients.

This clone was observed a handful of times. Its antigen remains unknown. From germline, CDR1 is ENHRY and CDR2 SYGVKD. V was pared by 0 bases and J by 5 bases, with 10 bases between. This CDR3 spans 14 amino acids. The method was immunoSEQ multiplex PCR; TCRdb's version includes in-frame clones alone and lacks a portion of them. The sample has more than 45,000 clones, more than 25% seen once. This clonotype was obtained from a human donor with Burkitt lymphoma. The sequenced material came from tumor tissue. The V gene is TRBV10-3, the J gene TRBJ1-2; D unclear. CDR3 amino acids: CAISESGVSYGYTF. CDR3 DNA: TGTGCCATCAGTGAGTCTGGGGTGTCGTATGGCTACACCTTC.